This T cell receptor (beta chain) was documented in a study of blood T cells in healthy people across ages. Study results and limitations: With age, beta diversity per million T cells declined roughly linearly, significantly by 40. Correlation between TCR beta diversity and naive T cell percentage was strong.

This clonotype was recorded many times. Its antigen is still unknown. Through a sample-barcoded 5' primer and a J-beta primer mix, a second PCR was run for about 6 to 11 cycles. All cDNA molecules were each tagged by a template-switch adaptor with 12 random nucleotides. TCRdb ran MiXCR on the 5' RACE reads and lists one entry per CDR3 protein. The table records some 1.1 million distinct CDR3 sequences, 35% to 45% of them present only once. The germline V gene encodes CDR1 SGHTA and CDR2 FQGNSA. V was clipped by 0 bases and J by 3 bases, with 8 bases between them. The CDR3 totals 14 residues. The J gene is TRBJ1-1, the V gene TRBV7-2, with D perhaps matching TRBD1 (5 bases). Sequenced material: blood. The source is a man aged 18 to 29 in good health. CDR3: CASSLASGDTEAFF. The CDR3 nucleotides read TGTGCCAGCAGCTTAGCTTCGGGGGACACTGAAGCTTTCTTT.